The rows below give T cell receptor beta chains drawn from one sample of a study of brain T cells in children with intractable seizures. Profiled with immunoSEQ multiplex PCR; TCRdb holds only in-frame clones, not every one. The top ten hold 24% of the sample, which has around 80,000 clones, under 95% seen once. Material: peripheral blood, obtained at surgery. These receptors originate from a girl aged 2 to 9 with Rasmussen encephalitis and intractable seizures. Both conserved end residues are part of each CDR3. Some rows mark clone size as missing; the rest say once, few, many or name a class of expanded clone.

>TRBV5-4|-|15
CASSLASGGVETQYF
>TRBV5-1|-|15
CASSPVGGFQETQYF
>TRBV14|-|14
CASSQGRYNEKLFF
>TRBV5-6|-|15
CASKREGRLNYGYTF
>TRBV5-4|-|13
CASSLTDVYGYTF
>TRBV2|-|15
CASSEALGGTYEQYF
>TRBV30|-|11
CAWTRGWGYTF
>TRBV30|once|14
CAWSRGLAGDEQFF
>TRBV18|-|14
CASSPGQHNEKLFF
>TRBV6-4|-|13
CASSVGANTEAFF
>TRBV9|-|15
CASSGTGGRTGELFF
>TRBV3-1/TRBV3-2|-|15
CASSSTGGLGYQAFF
>TRBV18|-|14
CASSPTSGIYEQYF
>TRBV27|-|11
CASSPGGELFF
>TRBV20-1|-|14
CSASITGVNYGYTF
>TRBV6-5|once|14
CASTKGIGTGELFF
>TRBV6-5|-|12
CASNIPSPEAFF
>TRBV9|-|16
CASSHHPLTAEETQYF